Presented here are 28 T cell receptor beta chains from one specimen sequenced in a study of control samples from healthy donors and cancer patients. Sequencing was performed with immunoSEQ multiplex PCR; in TCRdb, only in-frame clones are kept and a portion is missing. The table shows 100,000 to 150,000 clones, with roughly 90% occurring only once. Sequenced: blood. These receptors were obtained from a man between 18 and 29 years old in good health.

The chain has TRBV19 and TRBJ1-5; TRBD1 agrees at 9 bases. The CDR3 is 16 residues long. The trim removed 6 bases at V and 7 bases at J, leaving 13 bases unmatched. The germline V gene encodes CDR1 LNHDA and CDR2 SQIVND (reference sequence). The CDR3 DNA sequence: TGTGCCAGTAGCCTTCTTTCCGGGACAGGGAAACAGCCCCAGCATTTT. Its protein product is CASSLLSGTGKQPQHF.

The chain is built from TRBV9 and TRBJ2-1, with D maybe TRBD1 (5 bases). Trimming pared 3 bases from V and 2 bases from J, leaving 15 bases between. In germline, CDR1 is SGDLS, CDR2 YYNGEE. This CDR3 region has 16 residues. The CDR3 DNA reads TGTGCCAGCAGCGCCTCAGGGTTCCTGACCTACAATGAGCAGTTCTTC. The encoded protein is CASSASGFLTYNEQFF.

The chain couples TRBV7-2 to TRBJ1-1, with D unresolved. The length of the CDR3 is 15 residues. In germline, CDR1 is SGHTA, CDR2 FQGNSA. Trimming left V 1 base short and J 1 base short, with 10 bases between. The CDR3 reads CASSLGLRKNTEAFF. The CDR3 DNA reads TGTGCCAGCAGCTTAGGTTTAAGGAAGAACACTGAAGCTTTCTTT.

This sequence joins TRBV4-2 and TRBJ2-7; no clear D gene. The CDR3 totals 14 residues. The V gene lost 0 bases and the J gene lost 2 bases, with 8 bases spanning the gap. Germline V CDR1 and CDR2: LGHNA, YNFKEQ. The CDR3 nucleotides read TGTGCCAGCAGCCAAGATCGGCCTCCCTACGAGCAGTACTTC. Protein sequence: CASSQDRPPYEQYF.

By proportion, this clone is medium-sized (0.01 to 0.1%). The chain uses TRBV27 and TRBJ2-7, with 8 bases aligning to TRBD2. Germline V gene sequence: CDR1 MNHEY, CDR2 SMNVEV (reference sequence). Trimming removed 6 bases from V and 0 bases from J; junction bases left unmatched: 7. The CDR3 is made up of 15 amino acids. In DNA form, the CDR3 reads TGTGCCAGCAGGGGGCTAGCGGGCAACTCCTACGAGCAGTACTTC. Its translation: CASRGLAGNSYEQYF.

The gene calls are TRBV7-9 and TRBJ2-7, with D hard to call. Germline V gene data show CDR1 as SEHNR and CDR2 as FQNEAQ (reference sequence). The CDR3 is 15 residues long. V gave up 1 base and J gave up 0 bases, with 10 bases separating them. CDR3 nucleotide sequence: TGTGCCAGCAGCTTAGTAGGGCCCCTCTCCTACGAGCAGTACTTC. Translating gives CASSLVGPLSYEQYF. Complete variable domain (other parts from reference TRBV7-9 and TRBJ2-7): DTGVSQNPRHKITKRGQNVTFRCDPISEHNRLYWYRQTLGQGPEFLTYFQNEAQLEKSRLLSDRFSAERPKGSFSTLEIQRTEQGDSAMYLCASSLVGPLSYEQYFGPGTRLTVT.

The V and J genes are TRBV4-1 and TRBJ2-1; 9 nucleotides align to TRBD2. CDR1 is MGHRA and CDR2 is YSYEKL in the germline V gene. V shed 0 bases and J 0 bases; nucleotides not matched to a gene: 9. The CDR3 runs to 19 residues. CDR3 sequence (DNA): TGCGCCAGCAGCCAAGAGCCTAGCGGGGTAAAGAGCTCCTACAATGAGCAGTTCTTC. Amino acid sequence: CASSQEPSGVKSSYNEQFF.

Here the CDR3 reads CASSLPGLQYNEQFF. The CDR3 nucleotides read TGTGCCAGCTCACTCCCGGGACTTCAATACAATGAGCAGTTCTTC. The rearrangement links TRBV18 to TRBJ2-1, with a tentative D call TRBD2 (6 bases). The CDR3 is 15 amino acids. Germline loops: CDR1 KGHSH, CDR2 LQKENI. Trimming pared 4 bases from V and 4 bases from J, leaving 14 bases between.

The chain joins TRBV19 to TRBJ1-5, with a tentative D call TRBD1 (6 bases). CDR3 length: 13 residues. V was shortened by 5 bases and J by 3 bases, with 8 bases between the two germline ends. In germline, CDR1 is LNHDA, CDR2 SQIVND (reference sequence). Here the CDR3 reads CASSRGLNQPQHF. The CDR3, as DNA: TGTGCCAGTAGTCGGGGGCTCAATCAGCCCCAGCATTTT.

This chain uses TRBV30 with TRBJ2-5; D remains unclear. CDR1 is GTSNPN and CDR2 is SVGIG in the germline V gene (reference sequence). This CDR3 region has 13 residues. The ends were cut back, 0 bases at V and 1 base at J, with 6 bases in the middle. CDR3 DNA: TGTGCCTGGAGTGTAGGGCTCCAAGAGACCCAGTACTTC. Encoded protein: CAWSVGLQETQYF.

The V call is TRBV27, the J call TRBJ2-3; D is uncertain. The CDR3 is made up of 13 amino acids. Germline CDR1 reads MNHEY; CDR2 reads SMNVEV (reference sequence). V lost 3 bases, J lost 5 bases, and 9 bases lay in between. This CDR3 reads CASSLGIGDTQYF. CDR3 in DNA: TGTGCCAGCAGTTTGGGAATAGGAGATACGCAGTATTTT.

V and J are TRBV30 and TRBJ1-2, with D possibly TRBD1 on 5 matching bases. This CDR3 is 12 amino acids long. CDR1 is GTSNPN, CDR2 SVGIG, per germline (reference sequence). V was shortened by 7 bases and J by 8 bases, with 17 bases between the two germline ends. The CDR3 reads CASSGVGEGYTF. The CDR3 nucleotides read TGTGCCTCCTCGGGGGTCGGAGAAGGCTACACCTTC. The full variable domain, in which reference TRBV30 and TRBJ1-2 provide the parts outside the CDR3, is SQTIHQWPATLVQPVGSPLSLECTVEGTSNPNLYWYRQAAGRGLQLLFYSVGIGQISSEVPQNLSASRPQDRQFILSSKKLLLSDSGFYLCASSGVGEGYTFGSGTRLTVV.

The rearrangement uses TRBV11-2 and TRBJ1-3; 8 bases match TRBD1. CDR3 length: 16 residues. After removal of 1 base from V and 4 bases from J, the junction contained 6 bases not matched to a gene. Germline V CDR1 and CDR2: SGHAT, FQNNGV. The DNA for the CDR3 is TGTGCCAGCAGCTTAGGAGCAGGGGGCGGCGGAAACACCATATATTTT. Translated, it gives CASSLGAGGGGNTIYF.

V is TRBV6-5 and J is TRBJ1-2; D call uncertain. In germline, CDR1 is MNHEY, CDR2 SVGAGI. This CDR3 is 14 amino acids long. V lost 6 bases and J 10 bases, leaving 21 bases between the germline ends. Written as DNA, the CDR3 is TGTGCCAGCAGCCAGAGGGATGGACGATTCCTCTACACCTTC. As protein: CASSQRDGRFLYTF.

The chain uses TRBV4-2 and TRBJ1-4; 7 positions agree with TRBD1. With 0 bases clipped from V and 8 bases from J, the junction kept 9 bases outside the gene matches. CDR1 LGHNA and CDR2 YNFKEQ come from the germline V gene. There are 16 residues in the CDR3. The CDR3: CASSQDFDRVGEKLFF. Here the CDR3 DNA reads TGTGCCAGCAGCCAAGATTTTGACAGGGTAGGAGAAAAACTGTTTTTT.

This chain connects TRBV7-2 to TRBJ2-7; D perhaps matches TRBD2 (5 bases). CDR1 is SGHTA, CDR2 FQGNSA, per germline. Trimming cost V 1 base and J 1 base, with 14 bases left between them. There are 16 residues in the CDR3. The CDR3, as DNA: TGTGCCAGCAGCTTAGGCCGGGATGGCAGATCCTACGAGCAGTACTTC. Protein product: CASSLGRDGRSYEQYF.

The chain recombines TRBV28 with TRBJ2-3; 10 nucleotides align to TRBD2. The V gene end was trimmed by 7 bases and the J gene end by 3 bases; junction bases not matched to a gene: 7. The germline gives CDR1 MDHEN, CDR2 SYDVKM. CDR3 length equals 15 residues. CDR3: CASIRAGGLTDTQYF. As DNA, the CDR3 is TGTGCCAGCATCCGAGCGGGAGGGTTGACAGATACGCAGTATTTT.

The chain recombines TRBV21-1 with TRBJ2-7; the table calls TRBD1, which could not be checked here. TRBV21-1 is a pseudogene locus. This CDR3 is 14 amino acids long. CDR3 residues: CASNPRDRVFEQYF. CDR3 in DNA: TGTGCCAGCAATCCCCGGGACAGGGTGTTCGAGCAGTACTTC.

This chain connects TRBV11-2 to TRBJ1-6; D gene ambiguous. Germline values: CDR1 SGHAT, CDR2 FQNNGV. Between the trimmed V and J ends, which lost 1 base and 9 bases, there was a span of 13 bases. This CDR3 spans 15 amino acids. The CDR3 bases are TGTGCCAGCAGCTTAGTACGGATGACTATTTCACCCCTCCACTTT. This gives the protein CASSLVRMTISPLHF.

For this clone: The junction differs from germline at one of its ends, possibly a read error. The chain uses TRBV27 and TRBJ2-4, with D maybe TRBD1 (6 bases). This CDR3 region has 9 residues. CDR1 is MNHEY and CDR2 is SMNVEV in the germline V gene (reference sequence). The CDR3 DNA reads TGTGCCAGCAGTGTAAGGGGGAACTTC. Translating gives CASSVRGNF.

The genes are TRBV27 and TRBJ1-1; no reliable D call. Trimming pared 0 bases from V and 10 bases from J, leaving 12 bases between. From germline, CDR1 is MNHEY and CDR2 SMNVEV (reference sequence). CDR3 length: 13 residues. This CDR3 reads CASSLSRSALAFF. For the CDR3, the DNA is TGTGCCAGCAGTTTATCGCGTTCGGCTTTAGCTTTCTTT.

The V and J genes are TRBV15 and TRBJ2-1, with D hard to call. This CDR3 spans 13 amino acids. V dropped 0 bases and J dropped 10 bases, with 10 bases sitting between them. Germline-derived CDR1 and CDR2 are LNHNV and YYDKDF (reference sequence). The CDR3 DNA sequence: TGTGCCACCAGCAGAGATCCCTTAGGGGAGCAGTTCTTC. This gives the protein CATSRDPLGEQFF.

The J gene is TRBJ2-3, the V gene TRBV27; 9 bases map to TRBD2. Trimming at V came to 8 bases and at J to 3 bases, leaving 9 bases not matched to a gene. The CDR3 loop spans 15 amino acids. In germline, CDR1 is MNHEY, CDR2 SMNVEV (reference sequence). Written as DNA, the CDR3 is TGTGCCAGCCACCCCAGCGGGAGGAAGACAGATACGCAGTATTTT. It specifies CASHPSGRKTDTQYF.

This rearrangement joins TRBV5-1 to TRBJ2-4, with 9 bases identical to TRBD1. This CDR3 region has 14 residues. Germline CDR1 reads SGHRS; CDR2 reads YFSETQ. The V segment lost 1 base and the J segment 8 bases; nucleotides outside the gene matches: 4. The CDR3 protein is CASSLTTGGYIQYF. The CDR3 DNA reads as TGCGCCAGCAGCTTGACGACAGGGGGTTACATTCAGTACTTC. Full variable domain (missing parts from reference TRBV5-1 and TRBJ2-4): KAGVTQTPRYLIKTRGQQVTLSCSPISGHRSVSWYQQTPGQGLQFLFEYFSETQRNKGNFPGRFSGRQFSNSRSEMNVSTLELGDSALYLCASSLTTGGYIQYFGAGTRLSVL.

The V call is TRBV18, the J call TRBJ2-7, with 7 bases lining up with TRBD1. The CDR3 is 16 amino acids. Germline lookup yields CDR1 KGHSH and CDR2 LQKENI. The trim removed 3 bases at V and 4 bases at J, leaving 12 bases unmatched. The CDR3 here is CASSPSPIRGRYEQYF. The CDR3 bases are TGTGCCAGCTCACCCTCCCCTATTAGGGGGCGATACGAGCAGTACTTC.

The V gene is TRBV30, the J gene TRBJ2-1; D possibly corresponds to TRBD2 (6 bases). In germline, CDR1 is GTSNPN, CDR2 SVGIG (reference sequence). The ends were cut back, 2 bases at V and 8 bases at J, with 19 bases in the middle. This CDR3 region has 15 residues. The CDR3 region is CAWSPLAAFVHEQFF. The DNA of the CDR3 is TGTGCCTGGAGTCCACTAGCTGCCTTCGTTCATGAGCAGTTCTTC.

The rearrangement joins TRBV7-9 to TRBJ1-5, with D unresolved. CDR3 length equals 14 residues. CDR1 SEHNR and CDR2 FQNEAQ come from the germline V gene (reference sequence). Trimming took off 0 bases at V and 8 bases at J, with 11 bases between the two ends. Written as DNA, the CDR3 is TGTGCCAGCAGCTTAGCAGGGTCACGAGAGCCCCAGCATTTT. Translated: CASSLAGSREPQHF.

The CDR3 loop is CASSLGTSGHYEQYF. The CDR3, as DNA: TGTGCCAGCAGCTTAGGGACTAGCGGACACTACGAGCAGTACTTC. The rearrangement uses TRBV11-2 and TRBJ2-7; 10 bases align to TRBD2. Germline-derived CDR1 and CDR2 are SGHAT and FQNNGV. The CDR3 is made up of 15 amino acids. The trim removed 1 base at V and 3 bases at J, leaving 3 bases unmatched.